What follows are 22 T cell receptor beta chains derived from one specimen sequenced in a study of cytomegalovirus exposure and HLA in healthy donors. A multiplex PCR was run with 60 Vbeta primers and 13 Jbeta primers. TCRdb's table, derived via immunoSEQ multiplex PCR, lists solely in-frame clones and lacks some. The sample includes about 76,000 clones, 78% of them seen just once. The sample consisted of PBMCs. These receptors all come from a male donor in good health and CMV-seropositive.

The CDR3 DNA sequence: TGTGCCAGTAGTACGACAGGGGGCCTCTCTGGAAACACCATATATTTT. Its protein is CASSTTGGLSGNTIYF. The chain links TRBV19 to TRBJ1-3; 10 bases are a match to TRBD1. The J segment lost 0 bases and the V segment lost 4 bases, leaving 3 bases of the junction unmatched. CDR3 length: 16 residues. Germline values: CDR1 LNHDA, CDR2 SQIVND (reference sequence).

J is TRBJ1-2 and V is TRBV19; 7 bases agree with TRBD1. This CDR3 spans 13 amino acids. V gave up 4 bases and J gave up 2 bases; unmatched junction bases: 1. From germline, CDR1 is LNHDA and CDR2 SQIVND (reference sequence). CDR3 protein: CASSTTGNYGYTF. The CDR3 DNA reads as TGTGCCAGTAGTACGACAGGGAACTATGGCTACACCTTC.

The V and J genes are TRBV5-1 and TRBJ2-2; D perhaps matches TRBD1 (5 bases). CDR1 and CDR2 (germline): SGHRS, YFSETQ. The CDR3 totals 15 residues. V lost 1 base to trimming and J lost 1 base, with 8 bases between them. The CDR3: CASSLLTGNTGELFF. The CDR3 nucleotides are TGCGCCAGCAGCTTGTTAACAGGGAACACCGGGGAGCTGTTTTTT.

This chain links TRBV9 with TRBJ2-7; 9 bases line up with TRBD1. After removal of 0 bases from V and 4 bases from J, the junction contained 5 bases not matched to a gene. CDR3 length equals 15 residues. Per germline, CDR1 SGDLS and CDR2 YYNGEE. This CDR3 reads CASSVEGQGFYEQYF. As DNA, the CDR3 is TGTGCCAGCAGCGTAGAGGGACAGGGCTTTTACGAGCAGTACTTC.

This clone showed up just once. At one end, the junction sequence differs from germline, possibly due to a read error. V usage is TRBV10-3 and J usage is TRBJ1-1; D not certain. Looked up from germline, CDR1 is ENHRY and CDR2 is SYGVKD. This CDR3 spans 17 amino acids. CDR3 loop: CVISESWYNEGNTEAFF. CDR3 nucleotides: TGTGTCATCAGTGAGTCGTGGTACAACGAGGGGAACACTGAAGCTTTCTTT.

The chain has TRBV4-1 and TRBJ2-5; 8 nucleotides align to TRBD2. The J call is uncertain, as TRBJ2-7 better fits the DNA end. Looked up from germline, CDR1 is MGHRA and CDR2 is YSYEKL. CDR3 size: 14 residues. Written as DNA, the CDR3 is TGCGCCAGCAGCCTACGGGAGGGCCGAATCGAGCAGTACTTC. Translated: CASSLREGRIEQYF.

The table lists this clone with a few counts. CDR3 in amino acids: CASRGLAGAGYNEQFF. As DNA, the CDR3 is TGTGCCAGTAGGGGACTAGCGGGAGCCGGTTACAATGAGCAGTTCTTC. V is TRBV19 and J is TRBJ2-1, with 14 bases matching TRBD2. The CDR3 sequence is 16 residues long. CDR1 is LNHDA and CDR2 is SQIVND in the germline V gene (reference sequence). V was clipped by 6 bases and J by 4 bases; unmatched bases: 5.

The chain combines TRBV6-5 with TRBJ2-7; no reliable D call. Germline lookup yields CDR1 MNHEY and CDR2 SVGAGI. This CDR3 has 13 amino acids. Trimming shortened V by 7 bases and J by 0 bases, and 10 bases separated the two germline ends. CDR3 coding DNA: TGTGCCAGCATGGGCCGCAGCTCCTACGAGCAGTACTTC. Amino acid sequence: CASMGRSSYEQYF.

V is TRBV5-4 and J is TRBJ1-1; D gene unclear. Trimming took off 0 bases at V and 1 base at J, with 4 bases between the two ends. Per germline, CDR1 SGHNT and CDR2 YYREEE (reference sequence). The CDR3 contains 13 residues. The CDR3 sequence is CASSLDRNTEAFF. Written as DNA, the CDR3 is TGTGCCAGCAGCTTGGATCGGAACACTGAAGCTTTCTTT.

The J gene is TRBJ1-5, the V gene TRBV28; unclear D gene. This CDR3 has 16 residues. Trimming removed 3 bases at V and 0 bases at J, with 12 bases between. Per the germline V gene, CDR1 is MDHEN and CDR2 is SYDVKM. The CDR3 sequence: CASSFKFPNSNQPQHF. CDR3 coding DNA: TGTGCCAGCAGTTTCAAGTTCCCTAATAGCAATCAGCCCCAGCATTTT. The full variable domain, completed using reference TRBV28 and TRBJ1-5, is DVKVTQSSRYLVKRTGEKVFLECVQDMDHENMFWYRQDPGLGLRLIYFSYDVKMKEKGDIPEGYSVSREKKERFSLILESASTNQTSMYLCASSFKFPNSNQPQHFGDGTRLSIL.

This clone was counted only a few times. This sequence joins TRBV11-3 and TRBJ2-1; D gene unclear. The CDR3 covers 13 residues. Trimming shortened V by 5 bases and J by 0 bases, and 5 bases separated the two germline ends. CDR1 and CDR2 (germline): SGHNT, YENEEA. CDR3 sequence: CASSPGSYNEQFF. CDR3 DNA sequence: TGTGCCAGCAGCCCAGGCTCCTACAATGAGCAGTTCTTC.

The rearrangement joins TRBV27 to TRBJ1-2; possibly TRBD1 for D (6 bases). Germline CDR1 is MNHEY and CDR2 is SMNVEV (reference sequence). V lost 2 bases, J lost 4 bases, and 8 bases lay in between. This CDR3 contains 13 residues. The CDR3 here is CASSLVGGYGYTF. The CDR3 DNA follows: TGTGCCAGCAGTTTAGTAGGGGGCTATGGCTACACCTTC.

This chain connects TRBV11-2 to TRBJ2-1; D possibly corresponds to TRBD2 (5 bases). Germline V gives CDR1 SGHAT, CDR2 FQNNGV. The CDR3 has 12 amino acids. The ends were cut back, 5 bases at V and 7 bases at J, with 9 bases in the middle. CDR3 sequence (DNA): TGTGCCAGCAGCCGCACTAGGAATGAGCAGTTCTTC. Translation gives CASSRTRNEQFF.

CDR3 loop: CASSLEAGRGETQYF. Written as DNA, the CDR3 is TGCGCCAGCAGCCTCGAGGCGGGCAGGGGAGAGACCCAGTACTTC. V and J are TRBV4-1 and TRBJ2-5; D is perhaps TRBD1 (6 bases). Trimming pared 4 bases from V and 4 bases from J, leaving 16 bases between. The CDR3 runs to 15 residues. Germline CDR1 MGHRA, CDR2 YSYEKL.

The chain joins TRBV2 to TRBJ2-7; the match to TRBD2 covers 8 bases. The CDR3 covers 15 residues. Trimming took 8 bases from V and 4 from J; bases not matched to a gene: 13. Germline values: CDR1 SNHLY, CDR2 FYNNEI. CDR3 nucleotides: TGTGCCAGCGGACAGACCGGGACTAGGGGGTACGAGCAGTACTTC. Amino acid sequence: CASGQTGTRGYEQYF.

The chain carries TRBV6-4 and TRBJ2-6, with D uncertain. The length of the CDR3 is 16 residues. The germline CDR1 and CDR2 sequences are MRHNA and SNTAGT. Trimming pared 2 bases from V and 0 bases from J, leaving 8 bases between. Here the CDR3 DNA reads TGTGCCAGCAGTGACAGAGCCTTCTCTGGGGCCAACGTCCTGACTTTC. It translates to CASSDRAFSGANVLTF.

This sequence joins TRBV25-1 and TRBJ1-1, with TRBD1 matching over 7 bases. The CDR3 totals 15 residues. The V and J ends lost 3 bases and 4 bases, in that order; junction bases with no gene match: 8. Germline lookup yields CDR1 MGHDK and CDR2 SYGVNS. CDR3 loop: CASSDHGTASTEAFF. The CDR3 DNA is TGTGCCAGCAGTGACCACGGGACAGCGAGCACTGAAGCTTTCTTT.

The J gene is TRBJ1-6, the V gene TRBV4-1, with 12 bases lining up with TRBD1. The ends lost 2 bases at V and 4 bases at J; junction bases unmatched: 6. This CDR3 contains 18 residues. Looked up from germline, CDR1 is MGHRA and CDR2 is YSYEKL. The CDR3 nucleotides are TGCGCCAGCAGCCAACCCCCGGGACAGGGGGCTTATAATTCACCCCTCCACTTT. Encoded protein: CASSQPPGQGAYNSPLHF.

The gene calls are TRBV7-9 and TRBJ2-7; 8 nucleotides line up with TRBD1. In germline, CDR1 is SEHNR, CDR2 FQNEAQ (reference sequence). This CDR3 has 15 residues. J lost 2 bases, V lost 1 base, and 4 bases had no gene match. The CDR3 DNA follows: TGTGCCAGCAGCTTAGGTACAGGGGGGCCCTACGAGCAGTACTTC. Its protein product is CASSLGTGGPYEQYF.

The V and J genes are TRBV28 and TRBJ1-1; 9 nucleotides line up with TRBD1. The CDR3 spans 15 residues. The junction had 11 bases not matched to a gene; V was cut back by 5 bases and J by 7 bases. Germline CDR1 reads MDHEN; CDR2 reads SYDVKM. CDR3 in DNA: TGTGCCAGCAGTACCCAAGGACAGGGGTTTGGTGAAGCTTTCTTT. Residues: CASSTQGQGFGEAFF.

V gene TRBV19 combines with J gene TRBJ1-1, with D perhaps TRBD1 (6 bases). The V gene lost 10 bases and the J gene lost 9 bases, with 15 bases spanning the gap. Per the germline V gene, CDR1 is LNHDA and CDR2 is SQIVND (reference sequence). The CDR3 is 11 amino acids. For the CDR3, the DNA is TGTGCCACATCAGCGGGGGCAAAAGCTTTCTTT. This translates into CATSAGAKAFF. The variable domain in full, with the rest retrieved from reference TRBV19 and TRBJ1-1, is DGGITQSPKYLFRKEGQNVTLSCEQNLNHDAMYWYRQDPGQGLRLIYYSQIVNDFQKGDIAEGYSVSREKKESFPLTVTSAQKNPTAFYLCATSAGAKAFFGQGTRLTVV.

V is TRBV4-2 and J is TRBJ1-2, with a tentative D call TRBD1 (6 bases). The CDR3 loop spans 12 amino acids. Germline loops: CDR1 LGHNA, CDR2 YNFKEQ. V lost 3 bases and J lost 7, with 9 bases in between. For the CDR3, the DNA is TGTGCCAGCAGCCATCAGGGGATTGGCTACACCTTC. Encoded protein: CASSHQGIGYTF.